The clone carrying this T cell receptor beta chain was counted ten times or more. Its matching antigen is unknown. This specimen belongs to a study of T cells after yellow fever vaccination. The CDR3 has 17 residues. CDR1 is MNHEY and CDR2 is SVGAGI in the germline V gene. After removal of 0 bases from V and 3 bases from J, the junction contained 6 bases not matched to a gene. UMIs and a universal primer site were added when TCR cDNA was made by 5'RACE template switching. TCRdb independently ran MiXCR on the 5' RACE reads; one entry per CDR3 protein. This sample has roughly 150,000 distinct CDR3 sequences, with around 7.3% found just once. General study results and limits: A weaker secondary response peaked on day 5, the primary on day 15.

The TCR was taken from a young man who received the YFV17D yellow fever vaccine. The sequences come from CD4+ T cells sorted from PBMCs, collected about 5 days after the first yellow fever vaccination. V is TRBV6-5 and J is TRBJ2-3; TRBD2 matches at 10 bases. The CDR3 protein is CASSYSSTSGVTDTQYF. CDR3 DNA sequence: TGTGCCAGCAGTTACTCGAGTACTAGCGGGGTTACAGATACGCAGTATTTT.